The 17 T cell receptor beta chains reported below all come from one sample, sequenced in a study of blood T cell repertoires in COVID-19. Only in-frame clones appear in the TCRdb table, and some are missing; sequencing was by immunoSEQ multiplex PCR. The sample yields just over 650,000 clones, 75% to 90% seen once. Source material: peripheral blood. These receptor sequences come from a woman younger than 35 with acute or convalescent COVID-19.

V gene TRBV19 combines with J gene TRBJ2-5, with TRBD2 identical over 9 bases. Unmatched junction bases numbered 3, after V lost 2 bases and J lost 2 bases. From germline, CDR1 is LNHDA and CDR2 SQIVND (reference sequence). This CDR3 region has 15 residues. The DNA of the CDR3 is TGTGCCAGTAGTATACTAGCGGGGACTCAAGAGACCCAGTACTTC. Its protein product is CASSILAGTQETQYF.

The V call is TRBV20-1, the J call TRBJ2-3; D is unclear. The CDR3 consists of 15 residues. V was cut by 3 bases and J by 2 bases, with 15 bases left in between. CDR1 and CDR2 from the germline V gene are DFQATT and SNEGSKA (reference sequence). CDR3 bases: TGCAGTGCTAGTATCCCTTTGACTTCCACAGATACGCAGTATTTT. Translating it yields CSASIPLTSTDTQYF.

This chain links TRBV30 with TRBJ1-1; TRBD1 aligns across 9 bases. Germline CDR1 reads GTSNPN; CDR2 reads SVGIG (reference sequence). The CDR3 extends over 14 amino acids. Unmatched junction bases numbered 10, after V lost 2 bases and J lost 9 bases. The CDR3 bases are TGTGCCTGGAGTTTCGGACAGGGGCTAGGAAAAGCTTTCTTT. This translates into CAWSFGQGLGKAFF.

CDR3 protein: CATSDPFGDQETQYF. The CDR3 bases are TGTGCCACCAGTGATCCCTTCGGGGACCAAGAGACCCAGTACTTC. The V and J genes are TRBV24-1 and TRBJ2-5, with D perhaps matching TRBD2 (5 bases). The CDR3 extends over 15 amino acids. V lost 3 bases and J 0 bases, leaving 10 bases between the germline ends. Germline V lookup: CDR1 KGHDR, CDR2 SFDVKD.

This clone was seen a few times. Other DNA sequences in this sample translate to the same CDR3. The chain uses TRBV29-1 and TRBJ1-2; TRBD1 matches 9 bases. CDR1 and CDR2 (germline): SQVTM, ANQGSEA. The CDR3 covers 13 residues. Germline trimming cut 6 bases from V and 3 bases from J; bases unmatched to any gene: 5. For the CDR3, the DNA is TGCAGCGTAGGGACAGGGATTGACTATGGCTACACCTTC. Protein sequence: CSVGTGIDYGYTF.

The rearrangement joins TRBV10-3 to TRBJ2-1; TRBD1 is a possible D gene (5 bases). The length of the CDR3 is 12 residues. Germline V CDR1 and CDR2: ENHRY, SYGVKD. Trimming took 4 bases from V and 8 from J, leaving 9 bases between them. CDR3 residues: CAISGPTDEQFF. Written as DNA, the CDR3 is TGTGCCATCAGTGGCCCGACAGATGAGCAGTTCTTC.

CDR3 loop: CASSNPTGYEQYF. The CDR3 coding sequence is TGTGCCAGCAGCAACCCGACAGGCTACGAGCAGTACTTC. The J gene is TRBJ2-7, the V gene TRBV25-1; TRBD1 is a possible D gene (6 bases). The V and J ends lost 6 bases and 3 bases respectively, with 12 bases between them. Germline CDR1 is MGHDK and CDR2 is SYGVNS. The CDR3 spans 13 residues.

The table lists this clone with a count of one. The chain has TRBV4-1 and TRBJ1-3; possible D gene TRBD1, 5 bases. Between the trimmed V and J ends, which lost 0 bases and 0 bases, there was a span of 9 bases. Germline CDR1 and CDR2: MGHRA and YSYEKL. CDR3 length: 16 residues. The DNA of the CDR3 is TGCGCCAGCAGCCAAGAAAGACAGCACTCTGGAAACACCATATATTTT. Its translation is CASSQERQHSGNTIYF.

A remark on this clone: Other DNA sequences in the sample encode the same CDR3. The J gene is TRBJ1-2, the V gene TRBV5-4; 9 bases line up with TRBD1. Looked up from germline, CDR1 is SGHNT and CDR2 is YYREEE (reference sequence). The V and J ends lost 3 bases and 3 bases, in that order; junction bases with no gene match: 3. This CDR3 has 14 residues. This CDR3 reads CASSSTGGDYGYTF. The CDR3 region has the DNA TGTGCCAGCAGCTCGACAGGGGGGGACTATGGCTACACCTTC.

This rearrangement joins TRBV5-4 to TRBJ2-3; D remains ambiguous. The V gene's germline CDR1 is SGHNT and CDR2 YYREEE (reference sequence). The CDR3 is 13 residues long. Trimming cost V 2 bases and J 3 bases, with 7 bases left between them. CDR3 region: CASSFTGTDTQYF. The CDR3 nucleotides are TGTGCCAGCAGCTTCACCGGGACAGATACGCAGTATTTT.

The chain has TRBV5-6 and TRBJ1-6, with 8 bases lining up with TRBD1. Germline V gene sequence: CDR1 SGHDT, CDR2 YYEEEE. J was trimmed by 3 bases and V by 0 bases; bases with no gene match: 2. The CDR3 loop spans 16 amino acids. CDR3 protein: CASSLGQGFYNSPLHF. CDR3 sequence (DNA): TGTGCCAGCAGCTTGGGACAGGGGTTCTATAATTCACCCCTCCACTTT. Based on the CDR3 plus reference TRBV5-6 and TRBJ1-6, the full variable domain is DAGVTQSPTHLIKTRGQQVTLRCSPKSGHDTVSWYQQALGQGPQFIFQYYEEEERQRGNFPDRFSGHQFPNYSSELNVNALLLGDSALYLCASSLGQGFYNSPLHFGNGTRLTVT.

As concerns this clone: Other DNA sequences within the sample encode an identical CDR3. The chain combines TRBV7-9 with TRBJ2-2; the match to TRBD1 covers 7 bases. This CDR3 is 15 amino acids long. Trimming cost V 1 base and J 3 bases; bases outside gene matches: 2. CDR1 SEHNR and CDR2 FQNEAQ come from the germline V gene (reference sequence). This CDR3 is CASSLGQGDTGELFF. The CDR3 region has the DNA TGTGCCAGCAGCTTAGGCCAGGGGGACACCGGGGAGCTGTTTTTT.

Worth noting for this clone: Other DNA sequences of this sample code for an identical CDR3. The V and J genes are TRBV19 and TRBJ2-7; weak D call: TRBD1 (5 bases). The V gene lost 4 bases and the J gene lost 4 bases, with 5 bases spanning the gap. Germline values: CDR1 LNHDA, CDR2 SQIVND (reference sequence). This CDR3 is 11 amino acids long. CDR3 loop: CASSTGYEQYF. The CDR3 bases are TGTGCCAGTAGTACAGGGTACGAGCAGTACTTC.

V usage is TRBV7-7 and J usage is TRBJ1-1; TRBD1 aligns across 7 bases. The V and J ends lost 3 bases and 6 bases, in that order; junction bases with no gene match: 13. CDR3 length: 16 residues. Germline V CDR1 and CDR2: SSHAT, FNYEAQ (reference sequence). This CDR3 is CASSFGREGAGSEAFF. CDR3 in DNA: TGTGCCAGCAGCTTTGGTCGAGAGGGGGCGGGGTCTGAAGCTTTCTTT.

This clone was seen just once. The chain recombines TRBV6-1 with TRBJ1-2; TRBD1 might be the D (5 bases). The V end lost 3 bases, the J end lost 4 bases, and 12 bases lay between the germline ends. The CDR3 runs to 14 residues. Germline values: CDR1 MNHNS, CDR2 SASEGT. CDR3 coding DNA: TGTGCCAGCAGTGAGGGGGGAAAGGTCTATGGCTACACCTTC. Translating gives CASSEGGKVYGYTF.

The CDR3 region is CASSGDRGGYTF. DNA of the CDR3: TGTGCCAGCAGCGGAGACAGGGGGGGCTACACCTTC. The chain joins TRBV6-2 or TRBV6-3 to TRBJ1-2, with 9 bases fitting TRBD1. V lost 6 bases, J lost 8 bases, and 4 bases stayed unmatched. Germline CDR1 and CDR2: MNHEY and SVGEGT. The CDR3 runs 12 residues.

V usage is TRBV5-1 and J usage is TRBJ2-4, with 9 bases fitting TRBD1. Germline CDR1 reads SGHRS; CDR2 reads YFSETQ. V lost 4 bases and J lost 3; bases outside the gene matches: 11. This CDR3 is 17 amino acids long. Written as DNA, the CDR3 is TGCGCCAGCAGCGCGGCCTGGACAGGGGATGGCAAAAACATTCAGTACTTC. Residues: CASSAAWTGDGKNIQYF.